Listed below are T cell receptor beta chains from one sample, sequenced in a study of CD8 T cells in Susac syndrome. Via MiXCR, TCRdb re-called the immunoSEQ multiplex PCR reads, giving one row per CDR3 protein. The table has fewer than 90,000 distinct CDR3 sequences, over 85% seen once. Sequencing was performed on CD8+ T cells from PBMCs. Receptors were obtained from a human donor with Susac syndrome. Each CDR3 is given with its conserved first and last residue. Fields, in order: J gene, V gene, D gene, CDR3 protein, CDR3 DNA. A D gene is named only where the DNA matches it firmly.

TRBJ2-2 | TRBV21-1 | NA | CASKTSTSLNTGELFF | TGTGCCAGCAAAACCTCGACTAGTCTGAACACCGGGGAGCTGTTTTTT
TRBJ2-1 | TRBV7-6 | TRBD2 | CASSLRPGTSGYNEQFF | TGTGCCAGCAGCTTACGGCCAGGGACTAGCGGATACAATGAGCAGTTCTTC
TRBJ2-1 | TRBV20-1 | NA | CSAYNYNEQFF | TGCAGTGCTTACAATTACAATGAGCAGTTCTTC
TRBJ2-3 | TRBV6-1 | TRBD2 | CASLELAGGDTQYF | TGTGCCAGCCTCGAGCTAGCGGGAGGAGATACGCAGTATTTT
TRBJ2-5 | TRBV7-2 | TRBD2 | CASSLGGGGAMDQYF | TGTGCCAGCAGCTTAGGTGGCGGGGGGGCCATGGACCAGTACTTC
TRBJ1-1 | TRBV4-3 | NA | CASSQGSSSNTEAFF | TGCGCCAGCAGCCAAGGATCTTCCTCGAACACTGAAGCTTTCTTT
TRBJ1-2 | TRBV27 | TRBD1 | CASSPGTAHGYTF | TGTGCCAGCAGTCCCGGGACAGCCCATGGCTACACCTTC
TRBJ1-4 | TRBV20-1 | NA | CSGREWGKDEKLFF | TGCAGTGGTAGAGAATGGGGGAAAGATGAAAAACTGTTTTTT
TRBJ2-1 | TRBV4-1 | TRBD2 | CASSRMGLAGTYNEQFF | TGCGCCAGCAGCCGAATGGGACTAGCGGGGACCTACAATGAGCAGTTCTTC
TRBJ2-2 | TRBV5-1 | TRBD1 | CASSLAGQGAYGELFF | TGCGCCAGCAGCTTGGCAGGACAGGGGGCCTACGGGGAGCTGTTTTTT
TRBJ1-3 | TRBV20-1 | NA | CSAPEVGNTIYF | TGCAGTGCTCCCGAGGTCGGAAACACCATATATTTT
TRBJ2-7 | TRBV19 | NA | CASSIDGRAGEQYF | TGTGCCAGTAGTATAGATGGCAGGGCTGGCGAGCAGTACTTC
TRBJ2-1 | TRBV10-3 | TRBD1 | CAISLGTGGNNEQFF | TGTGCCATCAGTTTAGGGACAGGGGGAAACAATGAGCAGTTCTTC
TRBJ2-3 | TRBV4-1 | TRBD2 | CASSQDSSPLAVLTDTQYF | TGCGCCAGCAGCCAAGATTCTTCTCCCCTAGCGGTACTCACAGATACGCAGTATTTT
TRBJ2-1 | TRBV5-6 | NA | CASSLVGESGGEQFF | TGTGCCAGCAGCTTGGTGGGGGAGTCTGGTGGTGAGCAGTTCTTC
TRBJ2-5 | TRBV19 | NA | CASSLGTSPETQYF | TGTGCCAGTAGTCTCGGCACTAGCCCAGAGACCCAGTACTTC
TRBJ2-1 | TRBV24-1 | NA | CATSEGGSYNEQFF | TGTGCCACCAGTGAGGGAGGCTCCTACAATGAGCAGTTCTTC
TRBJ1-5 | TRBV20-1 | NA | CSARPVPGNSNQPQHF | TGCAGTGCTAGACCAGTACCAGGGAATAGCAATCAGCCCCAGCATTTT
TRBJ1-2 | TRBV11-2 | TRBD1 | CASSLMGQGRTYGYTF | TGTGCCAGCAGCTTGATGGGACAGGGCAGAACCTATGGCTACACCTTC
TRBJ2-7 | TRBV19 | TRBD2 | CASSIDRDYHYEQYF | TGTGCCAGTAGTATAGATCGGGACTACCACTACGAGCAGTACTTC
TRBJ1-1 | TRBV2 | NA | CASSELAEAFF | TGTGCCAGCAGTGAACTGGCTGAAGCTTTCTTT
TRBJ2-2 | TRBV6-5 | NA | CASSDSRQLNTGELFF | TGTGCCAGCAGTGATTCGAGACAATTGAACACCGGGGAGCTGTTTTTT
TRBJ1-1 | TRBV18 | NA | CASGLDSITEAFF | TGTGCCAGCGGGTTGGACAGTATCACTGAAGCTTTCTTT
TRBJ1-2 | TRBV27 | NA | CASSGRTTYGYTF | TGTGCCAGCAGTGGAAGAACGACCTATGGCTACACCTTC
TRBJ1-1 | TRBV4-1 | TRBD1 | CASSQLGQGELDTEAFF | TGCGCCAGCAGCCAACTGGGACAGGGGGAGTTGGACACTGAAGCTTTCTTT